The text below deals with one T cell receptor beta chain. The antigen remains undetermined. These data belong to a study of identifying expanded T cells in peripheral blood. The assay was immunoSEQ multiplex PCR, and TCRdb's table has in-frame clones only and misses some. The sample consists of roughly 78,000 clones, roughly 90% of them appearing once. Study-wide results and limits: Over approximately two and four weeks, about 15 and 19 clones changed, versus approximately 1.2 between replicates. Across healthy donors, higher total template counts meant significantly greater roughly two-week count variance.

During the collection period, no donor immune events like infections were recorded. With 2 bases removed from V and 4 bases from J, the gap between germline ends came to 10 bases. The CDR3 runs 14 residues. From germline, CDR1 is SGDLS and CDR2 YYNGEE. The receptor comes from a person between 18 and 75 years old in good health. The material sequenced was blood. The chain is built from TRBV9 and TRBJ2-1, with D possibly being TRBD2 (7 bases). This CDR3 reads CASSVGGAYNEQFF. For the CDR3, the DNA is TGTGCCAGCAGCGTTGGGGGGGCTTACAATGAGCAGTTCTTC.